A single sample gave rise to the 8 T cell receptor beta chains below, sequenced in a study of cytomegalovirus exposure and HLA in healthy donors. Generated by immunoSEQ multiplex PCR, the TCRdb table keeps only in-frame clones and is missing some. The table has about 140,000 clones, approximately 86% seen once; the top ten hold 4.5%. The specimen was PBMCs. The receptor set was obtained from a young man in good health and CMV-seropositive.

This clone was seen only a few times. This chain connects TRBV7-9 to TRBJ2-1, with a weak D call TRBD2 (5 bases). The CDR3 spans 15 residues. Germline assignment: CDR1 SEHNR and CDR2 FQNEAQ (reference sequence). Trimming took off 2 bases at V and 0 bases at J, with 8 bases between the two ends. The CDR3 nucleotides are TGTGCCAGCAGCTTACCGGGGAGCTCCTACAATGAGCAGTTCTTC. Residues: CASSLPGSSYNEQFF.

J is TRBJ2-3 and V is TRBV11-2, with a tentative D call TRBD2 (5 bases). V gave up 4 bases and J gave up 4 bases, with 9 bases separating them. This CDR3 is 13 amino acids long. Germline V gene sequence: CDR1 SGHAT, CDR2 FQNNGV. The CDR3 sequence is CASSSGESDTQYF. The CDR3 DNA reads as TGTGCCAGCAGCTCCGGGGAATCAGATACGCAGTATTTT.

The chain joins TRBV30 to TRBJ2-2, with TRBD1 identical over 8 bases. Germline loops: CDR1 GTSNPN, CDR2 SVGIG (reference sequence). The CDR3 contains 12 residues. V lost 7 bases to trimming and J lost 5 bases; unmatched junction nucleotides: 3. The DNA of the CDR3 is TGTGCCTTTGACAGGGGTACCGGGGAGCTGTTTTTT. It encodes CAFDRGTGELFF.

The V call is TRBV4-1, the J call TRBJ2-7; 8 bases map to TRBD1. This CDR3 has 15 amino acids. Germline CDR1 is MGHRA and CDR2 is YSYEKL. After removal of 1 base from V and 5 bases from J, the junction contained 7 bases not matched to a gene. CDR3 DNA: TGCGCCAGCAGCCAAGTAGTGGACAGGGCACACGAGCAGTACTTC. Translating it yields CASSQVVDRAHEQYF.

V is TRBV27 and J is TRBJ2-1, with D maybe TRBD2 (5 bases). V lost 3 bases, J lost 10 bases, and 13 bases lay in between. Germline lookup yields CDR1 MNHEY and CDR2 SMNVEV (reference sequence). This CDR3 has 13 amino acids. The CDR3 DNA reads as TGTGCCAGCAGTTTTTGGGGAGAGAGGGAGCAGTTCTTC. Encoded protein: CASSFWGEREQFF.

The chain links TRBV19 to TRBJ1-2; 10 nucleotides match TRBD1. The CDR3 sequence is 15 residues long. Per the germline V gene, CDR1 is LNHDA and CDR2 is SQIVND (reference sequence). Trimming cost V 7 bases and J 3 bases; bases outside gene matches: 8. In nucleotides, the CDR3 is TGTGCCAGTACCCCTAAGACAGGGGGCTACTATGGCTACACCTTC. It is translated as CASTPKTGGYYGYTF.

This clone occurred a few times. The V call is TRBV5-1, the J call TRBJ1-1, with a weak D call TRBD1 (6 bases). Germline V lookup: CDR1 SGHRS, CDR2 YFSETQ. The V and J ends lost 4 bases and 3 bases respectively, with 13 bases between them. The CDR3 length is 14 residues. This CDR3 is CASSTGQSYTEAFF. The CDR3 nucleotides read TGCGCCAGCAGCACCGGACAGTCATACACTGAAGCTTTCTTT.

J is TRBJ1-2 and V is TRBV4-1; D gene ambiguous. Germline V gene lookup returns CDR1 MGHRA and CDR2 YSYEKL. The CDR3 totals 15 residues. Trimming cost V 1 base and J 1 base, with 10 bases left between them. The CDR3 coding sequence is TGCGCCAGCAGCCAAGCCCACCAGATTAACTATGGCTACACCTTC. Its protein product is CASSQAHQINYGYTF.